These T cell receptor beta chains were read from a single sample in a study of human T cells and chemical hapten exposure. Via MiXCR, TCRdb re-called the RACE reads, giving one row per CDR3 protein. Of some 300,000 distinct CDR3 sequences listed, 5% to 6.5% are singletons. Sequenced material: whole blood, taken in connection with sensitization to the hapten diphenylcyclopropenone (DPC). All receptors come from a woman aged 18-29 years with alopecia areata. Some clones in this sample may be carry-over from other donors' samples. CDR3s include the opening cysteine and the closing phenylalanine or tryptophan. D genes are given only for firm matches. Rows give clone size only sometimes, using once, few, many, or a class for an expanded clone.

TGTGCCTTTGGACAGGGCGGTCGCGAAGCTTTCTTT	CAFGQGGREAFF	NA	TRBV10-3	TRBD1	TRBJ1-1
TGTGCCAGCATCCTCCAAAGCGGGGGGGCCGTTGAGCAGTTCTTC	CASILQSGGAVEQFF	NA	TRBV7-2	TRBD2	TRBJ2-1
TGCAGCGTTGAAGTTATTCTAGCGGGGGAGTACGAGCAGTACTTC	CSVEVILAGEYEQYF	NA	TRBV29-1	TRBD2	TRBJ2-7
TGTGCCAGCAGTGGAACAGGGGCCCATTCGGTCACTGAAGCTTTCTTT	CASSGTGAHSVTEAFF	NA	TRBV9	TRBD1	TRBJ1-1
TGTGCCAGTAGTGCGCGGGAAACCGGGGATACGCAGTATTTT	CASSARETGDTQYF	many	TRBV19	NA	TRBJ2-3
TGTGCCAGCAGTTACACCCAACCAACTAATGAAAAACTGTTTTTT	CASSYTQPTNEKLFF	NA	TRBV6-5	NA	TRBJ1-4
TGCAGCGTCACTACAGGAATTTATAGCAATCAGCCCCAGCATTTT	CSVTTGIYSNQPQHF	NA	TRBV29-1	NA	TRBJ1-5
TGTGCCAGCAGCGAGGGATCTACGCAGTATTTT	CASSEGSTQYF	many	TRBV9	NA	TRBJ2-3
TGTGCCAGCAGCTCCTGGGGGCTGACAGCAACAGAGACCCAGTACTTC	CASSSWGLTATETQYF	few	TRBV7-9	NA	TRBJ2-5
TGTGCCACCCGCACCAGGCCGAATGTTCTCGCGAAGCTGTTTTTT	CATRTRPNVLAKLFF	few	TRBV24-1	NA	TRBJ2-2
TGTGCCAGCTCACCACCTTCGACAGGGCGGGAGACCCAGTACTTC	CASSPPSTGRETQYF	NA	TRBV18	TRBD1	TRBJ2-5
TGCGCCAGCAGCCGCGTAGGGGGGCGGGATTACAATGAGCAGTTCTTC	CASSRVGGRDYNEQFF	NA	TRBV4-3	NA	TRBJ2-1
TGTGCCAGCAGTTATGACAGGGACCCCCAGCCCCAGCATTTT	CASSYDRDPQPQHF	many	TRBV6-2/TRBV6-3	TRBD1	TRBJ1-5
TGTGCCAGCAGCAACAAGAGGGGGGGCACAGATACGCAGTATTTT	CASSNKRGGTDTQYF	few	TRBV7-9	NA	TRBJ2-3
TGTGCCAGCACAGGGACAGCAGATTCACCCCTCCACTTT	CASTGTADSPLHF	few	TRBV12-3/TRBV12-4	TRBD1	TRBJ1-6
TGTGCCAGCATCTCAATCCGGCAGGGCCTCCTTTCTGCCTATGGCTACACCTTC	CASISIRQGLLSAYGYTF	NA	TRBV6-2/TRBV6-3	NA	TRBJ1-2
TGTGCCAGCATCGGGGGGGCGTGGACCGGGGAGCTGTTTTTT	CASIGGAWTGELFF	few	TRBV2	TRBD2	TRBJ2-2
TGCAGTGCTAGAGATCTAAAGGGTAATTCACCCCTCCACTTT	CSARDLKGNSPLHF	NA	TRBV20-1	NA	TRBJ1-6
TGTGCCAGCAGCCAGGGCGGGGGTTCAGATACGCAGTATTTT	CASSQGGGSDTQYF	many	TRBV3-1	TRBD2	TRBJ2-3
TGTGCCAGCAGCCCAGAGGACAGCTCCTACGAGCAGTACTTC	CASSPEDSSYEQYF	few	TRBV9	NA	TRBJ2-7
TGTGCCACCAGTGATTTGCACAGGGGCTACCTCTACGAGCAGTACTTC	CATSDLHRGYLYEQYF	many	TRBV24-1	TRBD1	TRBJ2-7
TGTGCCAGCAGTTACTCGGAGTCGACGACAGATACGCAGTATTTT	CASSYSESTTDTQYF	many	TRBV6-2/TRBV6-3	NA	TRBJ2-3
TGTGCCAGCAGCTTGGTGAGCGGGGTTGCTGGGGCCAACGTCCTGACTTTC	CASSLVSGVAGANVLTF	NA	TRBV5-6	TRBD2	TRBJ2-6
TGTGCCAGCAGTTACCCGCTAGGACAGGCGAGCTCCTACGAGCAGTACTTC	CASSYPLGQASSYEQYF	few	TRBV6-2/TRBV6-3	TRBD1	TRBJ2-7
TGTGCCAGCAGCTTGAACAGGGGTCTCACCGGGGAGCTGTTTTTT	CASSLNRGLTGELFF	few	TRBV5-4	TRBD1	TRBJ2-2
TGTGCCAGCAGTTACTCGAGGTTCCCGGGACAGGGGCCTTGGATCGCCTACAATGAGCAGTTCTTC	CASSYSRFPGQGPWIAYNEQFF	many	TRBV6-2/TRBV6-3	TRBD1	TRBJ2-1
TGTGCCAGCAGCCCATCGAGACTAGCGGGGGCCTCAGATACGCAGTATTTT	CASSPSRLAGASDTQYF	many	TRBV7-9	TRBD2	TRBJ2-3
TGCGCCAGCAGCCCGGCAGGACCGCGGGAGCAGTACTTC	CASSPAGPREQYF	NA	TRBV5-1	NA	TRBJ2-7
TGTGCCAGCAGCTTAGGAGCCGGGACAGGGTTTGAAGCTTTCTTT	CASSLGAGTGFEAFF	NA	TRBV7-2	TRBD1	TRBJ1-1
TGTGCCAGCAGCTTCTACAGGGGGATGGTGTATACGTACTTC	CASSFYRGMVYTYF	few	TRBV7-2	TRBD1	TRBJ2-4
TGTGCCATCAAATCACTAGCGGGGGGGGTTGATACGCAGTATTTT	CAIKSLAGGVDTQYF	few	TRBV10-3	TRBD2	TRBJ2-3
TGTGCCAGCAGCCAAGTTGGGGGACAAGAGACCCAGTACTTC	CASSQVGGQETQYF	many	TRBV14	NA	TRBJ2-5
TGTGCCAGCAGCTTCCAGCGATCCACAGATACGCAGTATTTT	CASSFQRSTDTQYF	many	TRBV7-2	NA	TRBJ2-3
TGTGCCAGCAGCCCCTTGGAGAATGAGCAGTTCTTC	CASSPLENEQFF	many	TRBV6-6	NA	TRBJ2-1
TGCGCCAGCAGCTTGGGGCCTCTAGTCCCAGATACGCAGTATTTT	CASSLGPLVPDTQYF	few	TRBV5-1	NA	TRBJ2-3
TGTGCCAGCAGACTCCAATCAGGACTTGTTCAGTACTTC	CASRLQSGLVQYF	once	TRBV27	NA	TRBJ2-4
TGTGCCAGCAGCCAAGGGGGAGGGACTGAAGCTTTCTTT	CASSQGGGTEAFF	many	TRBV3-1	NA	TRBJ1-1
TGTGCCAGTAGTAGGGGTGGTAGCCTTCAGCCCCAGCATTTT	CASSRGGSLQPQHF	few	TRBV19	NA	TRBJ1-5
TGTGCCAGCAGCCATTTCAAAGCGGGGACAGTCTACGAGCAGTACTTC	CASSHFKAGTVYEQYF	NA	TRBV3-1	NA	TRBJ2-7
TGCGCCAGCAGCCCGGAACAGGGATTGAACACTGAAGCTTTCTTT	CASSPEQGLNTEAFF	NA	TRBV5-1	NA	TRBJ1-1
TGCGCCAGCAGCCAAGATTCCTGGATAAATCAGCCCCAGCATTTT	CASSQDSWINQPQHF	many	TRBV4-3	NA	TRBJ1-5
TGCAGTGCTAGAGCGGGGACGCGATATAATTCACCCCTCCACTTT	CSARAGTRYNSPLHF	NA	TRBV20-1	NA	TRBJ1-6
TGTGCCAGCAGTCTTGCCGGGACGGCATCCTACGAGCAGTACTTC	CASSLAGTASYEQYF	NA	TRBV2	NA	TRBJ2-7
TGCAGTGCTAGAGATTTTGGGGGTGGCTATGGCTACACCTTC	CSARDFGGGYGYTF	few	TRBV20-1	NA	TRBJ1-2
TGTGCCAGCAGCTTAGACTCAGTACGCTATGGCTACACCTTC	CASSLDSVRYGYTF	many	TRBV7-2	NA	TRBJ1-2
TGTGCCAGCCGGGGGGGGCCCAATCAGCCCCAGCATTTT	CASRGGPNQPQHF	NA	TRBV6-5	NA	TRBJ1-5
TGTGCCAGCAGTCAATATAACCAGGGGGCGCCTGGCTACACCTTC	CASSQYNQGAPGYTF	NA	TRBV12-3/TRBV12-4	TRBD1	TRBJ1-2
TGTGCCAGCAGTGAAGCGGCAGGGACCACCTACGAGCAGTACTTC	CASSEAAGTTYEQYF	NA	TRBV2	NA	TRBJ2-7
TGTGCTAGTGGTTTGGATGATCAGCCCCAGCATTTT	CASGLDDQPQHF	few	TRBV12-5	NA	TRBJ1-5
TGTGCCATCAGTGACCGCAAGCAGAGGGGGCCAACCTCCTATAATTCACCCCTCCACTTT	CAISDRKQRGPTSYNSPLHF	many	TRBV10-3	TRBD1	TRBJ1-6
TGTGCCAGCAGTGTTGGGGGAAGCAATGAAAAACTGTTTTTT	CASSVGGSNEKLFF	many	TRBV12-3/TRBV12-4	NA	TRBJ1-4
TGTGCCAGCAGCTTTAGAGATAATTCACCCCTCCACTTT	CASSFRDNSPLHF	NA	TRBV11-2	NA	TRBJ1-6
TGTGCCAGCAGCGAAGGACAGAACACCGGGGAGCTGTTTTTT	CASSEGQNTGELFF	NA	TRBV6-2/TRBV6-3	NA	TRBJ2-2
TGTGCCAGCAGCTTCAATGGAGCACAAGAGACCCAGTACTTC	CASSFNGAQETQYF	many	TRBV11-2	NA	TRBJ2-5
TGTGCCAGCAGCTTGTGGCCAGCGGGGTCAGATACGCAGTATTTT	CASSLWPAGSDTQYF	NA	TRBV5-6	TRBD2	TRBJ2-3
TGTGCCAGCAGTGAATTACAGGGAACTAATGAAAAACTGTTTTTT	CASSELQGTNEKLFF	many	TRBV6-1	NA	TRBJ1-4
TGTGCCAGCAGCTACCTGCCCCGCGGGAACAATGAGCAGTTCTTC	CASSYLPRGNNEQFF	NA	TRBV7-6	NA	TRBJ2-1
TGCGCCAGCAGCCAAGGCAGACTAGCGGGGGGCTACAATGAGCAGTTCTTC	CASSQGRLAGGYNEQFF	few	TRBV4-1	TRBD2	TRBJ2-1
TGTGCCAGCAGCAAAGGAAGGAGGGGGGTCACAGATACGCAGTATTTT	CASSKGRRGVTDTQYF	few	TRBV21-1	NA	TRBJ2-3
TGTGCCAGCAGCTCGGAGGGGATAGAGACCCAGTACTTC	CASSSEGIETQYF	NA	TRBV7-9	NA	TRBJ2-5